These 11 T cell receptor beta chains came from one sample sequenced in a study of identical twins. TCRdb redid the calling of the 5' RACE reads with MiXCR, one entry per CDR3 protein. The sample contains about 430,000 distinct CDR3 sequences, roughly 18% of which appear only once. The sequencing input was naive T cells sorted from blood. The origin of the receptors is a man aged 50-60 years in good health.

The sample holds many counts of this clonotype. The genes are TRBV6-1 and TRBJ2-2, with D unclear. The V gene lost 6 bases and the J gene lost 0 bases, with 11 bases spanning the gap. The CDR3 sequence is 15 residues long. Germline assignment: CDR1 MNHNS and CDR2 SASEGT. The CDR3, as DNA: TGTGCCAGCAGGGCTGTTAGAACGAACACCGGGGAGCTGTTTTTT. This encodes CASRAVRTNTGELFF.

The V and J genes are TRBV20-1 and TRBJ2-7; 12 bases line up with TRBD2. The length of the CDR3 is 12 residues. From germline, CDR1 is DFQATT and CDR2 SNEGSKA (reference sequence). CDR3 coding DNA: TGCAGCGCTGGACTAGCGGGGCATGAGCAGTACTTC. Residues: CSAGLAGHEQYF.

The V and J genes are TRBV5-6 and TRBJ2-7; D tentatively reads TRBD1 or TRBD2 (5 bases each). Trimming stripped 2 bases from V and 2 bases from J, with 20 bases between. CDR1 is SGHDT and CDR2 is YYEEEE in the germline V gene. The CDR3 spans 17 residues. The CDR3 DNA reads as TGTGCCAGCAGCTTCTTAGTTATGGGGGATATCGCCTACGAGCAGTACTTC. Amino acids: CASSFLVMGDIAYEQYF.

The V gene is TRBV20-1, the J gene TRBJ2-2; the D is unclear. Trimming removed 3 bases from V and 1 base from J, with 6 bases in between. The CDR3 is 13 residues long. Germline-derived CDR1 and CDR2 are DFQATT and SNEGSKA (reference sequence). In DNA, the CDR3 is TGCAGTGCTAGTTTAGGGAACACCGGGGAGCTGTTTTTT. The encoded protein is CSASLGNTGELFF.

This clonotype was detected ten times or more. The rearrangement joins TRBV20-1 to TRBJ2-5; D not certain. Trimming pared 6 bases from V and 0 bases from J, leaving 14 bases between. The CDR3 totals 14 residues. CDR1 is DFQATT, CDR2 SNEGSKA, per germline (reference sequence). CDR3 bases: TGCAGTGCCCCCCCCGAAGGCCACCAAGAGACCCAGTACTTC. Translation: CSAPPEGHQETQYF.

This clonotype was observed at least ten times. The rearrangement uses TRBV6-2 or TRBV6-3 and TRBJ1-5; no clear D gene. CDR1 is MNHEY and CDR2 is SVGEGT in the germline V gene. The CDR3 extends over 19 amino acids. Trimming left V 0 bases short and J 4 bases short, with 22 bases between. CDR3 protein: CASSYSLLDPTPRNQPQHF. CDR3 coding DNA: TGTGCCAGCAGTTACTCCCTCTTGGACCCAACTCCGAGAAATCAGCCCCAGCATTTT.

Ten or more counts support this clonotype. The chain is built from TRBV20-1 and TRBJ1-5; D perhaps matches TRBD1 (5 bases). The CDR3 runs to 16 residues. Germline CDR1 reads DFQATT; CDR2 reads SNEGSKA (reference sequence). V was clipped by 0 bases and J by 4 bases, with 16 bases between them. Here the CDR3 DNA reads TGCAGTGCTAGAGATGCGGGGCGAGGCCGGAATCAGCCCCAGCATTTT. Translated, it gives CSARDAGRGRNQPQHF.

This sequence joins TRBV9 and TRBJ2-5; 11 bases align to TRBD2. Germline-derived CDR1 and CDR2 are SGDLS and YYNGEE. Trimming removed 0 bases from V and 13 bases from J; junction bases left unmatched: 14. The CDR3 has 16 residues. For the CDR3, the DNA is TGTGCCAGCAGCGTAGGGGTATCGCTAGCGGGAGGTCCCCCGTACTTC. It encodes CASSVGVSLAGGPPYF.

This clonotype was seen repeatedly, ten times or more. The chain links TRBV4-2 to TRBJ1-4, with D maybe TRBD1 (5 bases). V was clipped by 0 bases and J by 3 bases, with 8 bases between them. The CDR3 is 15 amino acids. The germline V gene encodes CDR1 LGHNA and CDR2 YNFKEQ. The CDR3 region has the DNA TGTGCCAGCAGCCAAGAGGGGGATGCTAATGAAAAACTGTTTTTT. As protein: CASSQEGDANEKLFF.

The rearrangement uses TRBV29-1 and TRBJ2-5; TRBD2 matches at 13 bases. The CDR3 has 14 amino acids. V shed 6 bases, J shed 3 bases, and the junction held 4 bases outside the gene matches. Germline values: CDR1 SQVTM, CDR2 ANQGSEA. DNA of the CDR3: TGCAGCGTCGTTGGGACTAGCGGGAAAGAGACCCAGTACTTC. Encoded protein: CSVVGTSGKETQYF.

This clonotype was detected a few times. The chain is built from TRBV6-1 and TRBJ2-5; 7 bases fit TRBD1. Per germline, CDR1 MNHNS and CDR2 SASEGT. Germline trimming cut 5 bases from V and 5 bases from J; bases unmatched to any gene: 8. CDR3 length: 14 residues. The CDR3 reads CASSPPSTGETQYF. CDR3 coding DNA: TGTGCCAGCAGTCCTCCTTCGACAGGGGAGACCCAGTACTTC.